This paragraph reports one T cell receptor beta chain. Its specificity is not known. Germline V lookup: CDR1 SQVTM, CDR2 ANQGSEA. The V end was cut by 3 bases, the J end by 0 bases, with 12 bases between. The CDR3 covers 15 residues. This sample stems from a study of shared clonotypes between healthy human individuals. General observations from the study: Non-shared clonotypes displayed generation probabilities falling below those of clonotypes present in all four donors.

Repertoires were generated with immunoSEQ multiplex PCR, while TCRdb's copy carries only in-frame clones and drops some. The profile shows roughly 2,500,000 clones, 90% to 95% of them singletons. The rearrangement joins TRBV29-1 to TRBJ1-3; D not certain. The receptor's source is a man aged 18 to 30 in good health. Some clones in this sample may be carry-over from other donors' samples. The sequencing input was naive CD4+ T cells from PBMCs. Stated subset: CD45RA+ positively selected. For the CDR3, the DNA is TGCAGCGTTGAGCCCAGACGGAACTCTGGAAACACCATATATTTT. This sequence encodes CSVEPRRNSGNTIYF.